Included here is one T cell receptor (beta chain) sequence, with context. This sample is drawn from a study of blood T cell repertoires in COVID-19. Germline V gene data show CDR1 as KGHDR and CDR2 as SFDVKD. The CDR3 contains 15 residues. V lost 7 bases to trimming and J lost 10 bases; unmatched junction nucleotides: 12. Measured with immunoSEQ multiplex PCR; TCRdb has only the in-frame clones, and not every one. This table has over 85,000 clones, about nine tenths appearing once. The genes are TRBV24-1 and TRBJ2-1, with 10 bases fitting TRBD2. The TCR sequence derives from a woman between 50 and 59 years old with COVID-19, enrolled during active disease. Material for sequencing was peripheral blood. This CDR3 is CATSPAGGQFREQFF. Written as DNA, the CDR3 is TGTGCCACCAGCCCAGCGGGGGGGCAGTTCAGGGAGCAGTTCTTC.